This T cell receptor (beta chain) was obtained from a study of vaccination and CD4 T cells after COVID-19. In the study overall: The stimulus for the cells was overlapping spike peptides derived from SARS-CoV-2, HCoV-NL63, HCoV-OC43 and HCoV-229E.

Sequencing of cultured CD4+ T cell DNA used the Oncomine TCR Beta short-read assay. TCRdb independently ran MiXCR on the PCR reads; one entry per CDR3 protein. The sample shows approximately 2,300 distinct CDR3 sequences, roughly 26% of them seen only once. The sample's treatment: approximately nine-day PBMC culture with coronavirus spike peptide pools or control peptides (ViraFEST assay). After expanding antigen-specific T cells with peptide pools, ViraFEST sequenced their TCRs. Regarding this clonotype: Its matching antigen is unknown.

Germline loops: CDR1 MNHNS, CDR2 SASEGT. This CDR3 is built from 13 residues. V was pared by 7 bases and J by 4 bases, with 6 bases of the junction left unmatched. The receptor's source is a human donor who had recovered from COVID-19. V is TRBV6-1 and J is TRBJ1-2, with 7 bases that match TRBD1. This sample comprised CD4+ T cells from blood, cultured in vitro, obtained after SARS-CoV-2 vaccination. The CDR3 loop reads CASTPTGFYGYTF. CDR3 in DNA: TGTGCCAGCACCCCGACAGGGTTCTATGGCTACACCTTC.